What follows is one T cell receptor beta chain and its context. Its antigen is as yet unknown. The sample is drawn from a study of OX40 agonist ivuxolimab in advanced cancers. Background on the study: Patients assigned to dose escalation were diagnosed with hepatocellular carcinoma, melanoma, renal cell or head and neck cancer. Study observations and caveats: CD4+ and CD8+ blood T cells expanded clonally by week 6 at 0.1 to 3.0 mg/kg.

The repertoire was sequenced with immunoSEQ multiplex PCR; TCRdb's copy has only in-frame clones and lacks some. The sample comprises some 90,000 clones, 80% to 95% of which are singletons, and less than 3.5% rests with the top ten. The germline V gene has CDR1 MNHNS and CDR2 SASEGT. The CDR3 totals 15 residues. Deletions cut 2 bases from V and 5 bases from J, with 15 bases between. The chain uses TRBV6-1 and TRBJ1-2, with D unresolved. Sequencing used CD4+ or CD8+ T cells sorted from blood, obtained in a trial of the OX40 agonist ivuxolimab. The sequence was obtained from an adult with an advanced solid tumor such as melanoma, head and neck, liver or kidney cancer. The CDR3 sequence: CASSEWHALIYGYTF. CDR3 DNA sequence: TGTGCCAGCAGTGAATGGCATGCGCTCATATATGGCTACACCTTC.